The text below deals with one T cell receptor (beta chain). These data belong to a study of blood T cell repertoires in COVID-19. In the study overall: The cDNA or gDNA used as material had been derived from T cells, B-cell-depleted T cells, or PBMCs.

Produced via immunoSEQ multiplex PCR; TCRdb's table is partial and in-frame only. This table has about 190,000 clones, 75% to 90% appearing once. Trimming removed 5 bases from V and 5 bases from J, with 16 bases in between. The CDR3 runs 14 residues. Germline V gene lookup returns CDR1 LNHDA and CDR2 SQIVND (reference sequence). This clonotype was obtained from a man in his thirties or forties with acute or convalescent COVID-19. The sequencing sample was made of peripheral blood. The chain employs TRBV19 and TRBJ2-7; D perhaps matches TRBD2 (6 bases). The CDR3 reads CASSYPGTFNEQYF. DNA of the CDR3: TGTGCCAGTAGTTATCCCGGGACTTTCAACGAGCAGTACTTC.